The rows below give T cell receptor beta chains drawn from one sample of a study of T cell responses to AZD1222 COVID-19 vaccine. The repertoire was sequenced with immunoSEQ multiplex PCR; TCRdb's copy has only in-frame clones and lacks some. The sample consists of about 180,000 clones, just over 85% of them appearing once. The sequenced sample was peripheral blood, obtained 28 days after the second AZD1222 dose. The receptors originated from an adult who received the AZD1222 COVID-19 vaccine. CDR3s include the opening cysteine and the closing phenylalanine or tryptophan. The D gene is left open where the match is weak. Not every row has a clone size; where given, it reads once, few, many or a size class.

d_call clone_size j_call v_call cdr3_aa cdr3_nt
- - TRBJ1-6 TRBV3-1/TRBV3-2 CASSQSDRYNSPLHF TGTGCCAGCAGCCAATCTGACCGCTATAATTCACCCCTCCACTTT
- - TRBJ1-2 TRBV12-2 CASPASGNYGYTF TGTGCAAGTCCCGCTTCTGGCAACTATGGCTACACCTTC
- once TRBJ1-5 TRBV7-9 CASSSENSNQPQHF TGTGCCAGCAGCTCCGAAAATAGCAATCAGCCCCAGCATTTT
TRBD1 - TRBJ1-6 TRBV30 CAWSPDRGLRNSPLHF TGTGCCTGGAGCCCTGACAGGGGATTGCGAAATTCACCCCTCCACTTT
- - TRBJ2-2 TRBV27 CASSPWGGPGTGELFF TGTGCCAGCAGCCCGTGGGGGGGGCCAGGCACCGGGGAGCTGTTTTTT
TRBD1 - TRBJ1-2 TRBV5-1 CASSFGTDYGYTF TGCGCCAGCAGCTTCGGGACAGACTATGGCTACACCTTC
- few TRBJ2-7 TRBV7-9 CASSLDRWGYEQYF TGTGCCAGCAGCTTAGATCGGTGGGGGTACGAGCAGTACTTC
- - TRBJ2-7 TRBV12-3/TRBV12-4 CATSGWGGVEQYF TGTGCCACCTCAGGGTGGGGCGGGGTCGAGCAGTACTTC
TRBD1 - TRBJ1-1 TRBV4-1 CASRPRDRGNTEAFF TGCGCCAGCAGACCCCGGGACAGGGGGAACACTGAAGCTTTCTTT
- - TRBJ1-4 TRBV13 CASSLRGFDEKLFF TGTGCCAGCAGCTTGAGAGGGTTTGATGAAAAACTGTTTTTT
- - TRBJ1-6 TRBV2 CASQGGIHNSPLHF TGTGCCAGCCAAGGGGGGATTCATAATTCACCCCTCCACTTT
TRBD1 - TRBJ1-2 TRBV5-1 CASSLGQGINGYTF TGCGCCAGCAGCTTGGGACAGGGGATTAATGGCTACACCTTC
- - TRBJ2-1 TRBV3-1/TRBV3-2 CASSRLIGEPLSSYNEQFF TGTGCCAGCTCCCGGTTGATAGGGGAACCTTTAAGCTCCTACAATGAGCAGTTCTTC
TRBD2 once TRBJ2-3 TRBV28 CASSLGTSGGAFVYTDTQYF TGTGCCAGCAGTTTGGGAACTAGCGGGGGGGCATTCGTGTACACAGATACGCAGTATTTT
- - TRBJ2-3 TRBV24-1 CATSDLRQGTDTQYF TGTGCCACCAGTGACCTCCGACAGGGCACAGATACGCAGTATTTT
TRBD1 - TRBJ1-2 TRBV30 CAWSQTGSYGYTF TGTGCCTGGAGCCAGACAGGGAGCTATGGCTACACCTTC
- - TRBJ1-3 TRBV5-1 CASRTKDSGNTIYF TGCGCCAGCAGGACGAAGGACTCTGGAAACACCATATATTTT
- - TRBJ1-5 TRBV25-1 CASSEYTSNQPQHF TGTGCCAGCAGTGAATATACCAGCAATCAGCCCCAGCATTTT
TRBD1 - TRBJ2-1 TRBV5-1 CASSLGATGDYEQFF TGCGCCAGCAGCTTGGGTGCGACAGGGGATTATGAGCAGTTCTTC
TRBD2 - TRBJ2-1 TRBV30 CAWSSGGYNEQFF TGTGCCTGGAGTAGCGGGGGATACAATGAGCAGTTCTTC
TRBD1 once TRBJ2-2 TRBV7-8 CASSPRPTGGTGELFF TGTGCCAGCAGCCCCAGGCCGACAGGGGGGACCGGGGAGCTGTTTTTT
- - TRBJ2-5 TRBV5-1 CASSLTGSQETQYF TGCGCCAGCAGCTTGACAGGGAGCCAAGAGACCCAGTACTTC
- - TRBJ1-3 TRBV23-1 CASPPKDGFSGNTIYF TGCGCCAGCCCACCCAAGGACGGATTCTCTGGAAACACCATATATTTT
TRBD1 - TRBJ2-7 TRBV6-2/TRBV6-3 CASSYGGQGGRYEQYF TGTGCCAGCAGTTACGGGGGACAGGGGGGACGCTACGAGCAGTACTTC
- - TRBJ1-6 TRBV12-3/TRBV12-4 CASSPGYSPLHF TGTGCCAGCAGTCCAGGGTACTCACCCCTCCACTTT
- - TRBJ1-2 TRBV28 CASSLWAGFGDYGYTF TGTGCCAGCAGTTTATGGGCAGGGTTTGGGGACTATGGCTACACCTTC
- - TRBJ1-5 TRBV27 CASSLTEGRNQPQHF TGTGCCAGCAGTTTAACTGAAGGCAGAAATCAGCCCCAGCATTTT
- - TRBJ2-7 TRBV5-5 CARSGGGRNEQYF TGCGCCCGCAGTGGGGGGGGCAGGAACGAGCAGTACTTC
- - TRBJ1-1 TRBV5-1 CASSFGSLNTEAFF TGCGCCAGCAGCTTTGGCAGCTTGAACACTGAAGCTTTCTTT
TRBD2 - TRBJ2-5 TRBV7-7 CASSPGLAGVETQYF TGTGCCAGCAGCCCGGGACTAGCGGGAGTGGAGACCCAGTACTTC
- once TRBJ2-7 TRBV19 CASRGLSSYEQYF TGTGCCAGTAGGGGACTCAGCTCCTACGAGCAGTACTTC
- - TRBJ2-7 TRBV7-6 CASSLTNNPSHYEQYF TGTGCCAGCAGCTTAACTAATAATCCCTCTCACTACGAGCAGTACTTC
TRBD1 - TRBJ1-2 TRBV6-5 CASSYSGGTVHYGYTF TGTGCCAGCAGTTACTCCGGCGGGACAGTACACTATGGCTACACCTTC